This is a list of T cell receptor beta chains from one sample in a study of OX40 agonist ivuxolimab in advanced cancers. Sequencing used immunoSEQ multiplex PCR; TCRdb keeps in-frame clones, though not all of them. The table includes approximately 74,000 clones, around 90% detected once. The sample here was CD4+ or CD8+ T cells sorted from blood, taken in a trial of the OX40 agonist ivuxolimab. Receptor source: an adult with an advanced solid tumor such as melanoma, head and neck, liver or kidney cancer. Both conserved end residues are part of each CDR3. A D gene is named only where the DNA matches it firmly. Rows give clone size only sometimes, using once, few, many, or a class for an expanded clone.

14 TRBJ2-7 TRBD1 NA TRBV18 CASSPLTGNYEQYF TGTGCCAGCTCACCACTGACAGGGAACTACGAGCAGTACTTC
13 TRBJ2-7 NA few TRBV9 CASSTRSAAEQYF TGTGCCAGCAGCACCCGTTCCGCCGCCGAGCAGTACTTC
15 TRBJ1-1 TRBD1 NA TRBV7-2 CASSTQGGFGTEAFF TGTGCCAGCAGCACCCAGGGGGGTTTTGGCACTGAAGCTTTCTTT
15 TRBJ1-2 NA NA TRBV19 CASSIGQGLPYGYTF TGTGCCAGTAGTATTGGGCAAGGCCTACCCTATGGCTACACCTTC
18 TRBJ1-2 TRBD1 NA TRBV5-1 CASSSSGGQGRSYYGYTF TGCGCCAGCAGCTCCTCAGGGGGGCAGGGGAGAAGCTACTATGGCTACACCTTC
16 TRBJ2-3 NA NA TRBV7-3 CASSLQGRGSTDTQYF TGTGCCAGCAGCTTACAGGGTCGGGGTAGCACAGATACGCAGTATTTT
13 TRBJ1-2 NA once TRBV5-1 CASSPGDERGYTF TGCGCCAGCAGCCCCGGAGACGAGCGGGGCTACACCTTC
16 TRBJ2-5 TRBD2 NA TRBV6-5 CASSYSYTSGSKTQYF TGTGCCAGCAGTTACTCGTACACTAGCGGGTCGAAGACCCAGTACTTC
13 TRBJ2-3 NA once TRBV30 CAWSVLATDTQYF TGTGCCTGGAGTGTACTTGCCACAGATACGCAGTATTTT
17 TRBJ2-6 NA NA TRBV4-3 CASSPRGGVEGANVLTF TGCGCCAGCAGCCCCCGAGGGGGAGTGGAAGGGGCCAACGTCCTGACTTTC
12 TRBJ2-7 NA NA TRBV10-3 CAISDWAGEQYF TGTGCCATCAGTGATTGGGCGGGGGAGCAGTACTTC
17 TRBJ2-1 TRBD2 once TRBV9 CASSVATGTSGSNEQFF TGTGCCAGCAGCGTAGCTACCGGGACTAGCGGGAGTAATGAGCAGTTCTTC
14 TRBJ2-7 TRBD2 NA TRBV7-2 CASSIAGGPYEQYF TGTGCCAGCAGCATAGCGGGAGGGCCGTACGAGCAGTACTTC
16 TRBJ2-5 NA NA TRBV5-1 CASSPPSRGAQETQYF TGCGCCAGCAGCCCCCCATCCCGCGGGGCACAAGAGACCCAGTACTTC
16 TRBJ2-2 NA NA TRBV9 CASSVGQGSNTGELFF TGTGCCAGCAGCGTAGGTCAGGGTTCGAACACCGGGGAGCTGTTTTTT
15 TRBJ2-7 NA once TRBV5-4 CASSLGSTGSYEQYF TGTGCCAGCAGCTTGGGGTCTACAGGCTCCTACGAGCAGTACTTC
16 TRBJ2-5 TRBD2 NA TRBV5-1 CASFRGLAGSQETQYF TGCGCCAGTTTTCGCGGACTAGCGGGATCCCAAGAGACCCAGTACTTC
14 TRBJ2-1 NA NA TRBV29-1 CSVDSHSRYNEQFF TGCAGCGTTGACAGTCATTCGCGTTACAATGAGCAGTTCTTC
13 TRBJ2-2 NA NA TRBV6-4 CASSATGIGELFF TGTGCCAGCAGCGCTACAGGGATCGGGGAGCTGTTTTTT
13 TRBJ1-2 NA once TRBV18 CASSQGSGYGYTF TGTGCCAGCTCACAGGGGTCAGGCTATGGCTACACCTTC
16 TRBJ2-1 TRBD2 NA TRBV5-1 CASSPILGLASNEQFF TGCGCCAGCAGCCCTATCTTGGGACTAGCTTCCAATGAGCAGTTCTTC
15 TRBJ2-7 NA NA TRBV4-2 CASSLGDGRIYEQYF TGTGCCAGCAGCCTGGGGGACGGCAGGATCTACGAGCAGTACTTC
15 TRBJ2-1 TRBD2 NA TRBV19 CASSMGGSWVNEQFF TGTGCCAGTTCCATGGGCGGGAGTTGGGTAAATGAGCAGTTCTTC
14 TRBJ2-3 NA NA TRBV28 CASGRRTSTDTQYF TGTGCCAGCGGAAGGAGGACTAGCACAGATACGCAGTATTTT
16 TRBJ2-3 NA NA TRBV6-5 CASSYLAGSYTDTQYF TGTGCCAGCAGTTACCTAGCCGGGAGTTACACAGATACGCAGTATTTT
15 TRBJ2-2 TRBD1 NA TRBV5-1 CASSLGAGTAGELFF TGCGCCAGCAGCTTGGGTGCAGGGACAGCCGGGGAGCTGTTTTTT
16 TRBJ2-5 NA NA TRBV18 CASSLSDSLDGETQYF TGTGCCAGCTCACTCTCCGACAGCCTTGACGGGGAGACCCAGTACTTC
13 TRBJ2-1 NA NA TRBV7-6 CASSLNEWNEQFF TGTGCCAGCAGCTTAAACGAGTGGAATGAGCAGTTCTTC
15 TRBJ2-4 NA NA TRBV18 CASSPAGDAKNIQYF TGTGCCAGCTCACCAGCTGGGGACGCCAAAAACATTCAGTACTTC
13 TRBJ2-2 NA NA TRBV25-1 CASSPLGTGELFF TGTGCCAGCAGCCCACTAGGAACCGGGGAGCTGTTTTTT
14 TRBJ1-2 TRBD1 few TRBV5-4 CASSLGGTGDGYTF TGTGCCAGCAGCTTGGGTGGGACAGGGGATGGCTACACCTTC
14 TRBJ2-1 NA NA TRBV6-5 CASSYSFTYNEQFF TGTGCCAGCAGTTACTCATTCACCTACAATGAGCAGTTCTTC
13 TRBJ1-1 NA NA TRBV18 CASSPGWNTEAFF TGTGCCAGCTCACCAGGGTGGAACACTGAAGCTTTCTTT
14 TRBJ1-4 TRBD1 NA TRBV5-6 CASSETGAREKLFF TGTGCCAGCAGCGAGACAGGGGCCCGTGAAAAACTGTTTTTT
13 TRBJ2-7 NA NA TRBV28 CASSPARGYEQYF TGTGCCAGCAGCCCCGCCAGGGGTTACGAGCAGTACTTC
16 TRBJ2-7 NA NA TRBV7-8 CASSLEMTSMPYEQYF TGTGCCAGCAGCTTAGAGATGACTAGTATGCCCTACGAGCAGTACTTC
16 TRBJ2-1 TRBD2 NA TRBV14 CASSRFGLAAYNEQFF TGTGCCAGCAGCCGATTCGGACTAGCGGCGTACAATGAGCAGTTCTTC
15 TRBJ2-1 TRBD2 NA TRBV11-2 CASSYVAGSVNEQFF TGTGCCAGCAGCTACGTAGCGGGAAGTGTCAATGAGCAGTTCTTC
14 TRBJ2-7 NA NA TRBV7-2 CASSTTRFSGEQYF TGTGCCAGCAGCACGACTAGGTTCTCAGGCGAGCAGTACTTC
16 TRBJ2-2 NA NA TRBV5-6 CASSWGQTRNTGELFF TGTGCCAGCAGCTGGGGACAAACGAGGAACACCGGGGAGCTGTTTTTT
14 TRBJ2-3 NA NA TRBV19 CASSSASSTDTQYF TGTGCCAGTAGTTCGGCTTCTAGCACAGATACGCAGTATTTT
18 TRBJ2-5 TRBD2 NA TRBV18 CASSPGLAGVVGRETQYF TGTGCCAGCTCACCGGGACTAGCGGGAGTGGTAGGGAGGGAGACCCAGTACTTC
19 TRBJ2-6 TRBD2 NA TRBV9 CASSPRRTSGLSGANVLTF TGTGCCAGCAGCCCACGAAGGACTAGCGGCCTCTCTGGGGCCAACGTCCTGACTTTC
13 TRBJ2-7 NA NA TRBV6-5 CASRLRDIGLQYF TGTGCCAGCAGATTGCGGGATATCGGCCTGCAGTACTTC
13 TRBJ1-2 TRBD1 NA TRBV7-2 CASSKDRGQGYTF TGTGCCAGCAGCAAGGACAGGGGGCAAGGCTACACCTTC
14 TRBJ2-3 NA NA TRBV9 CASSPLVPPDTQYF TGTGCCAGCAGCCCATTAGTCCCCCCAGATACGCAGTATTTT
16 TRBJ2-3 TRBD2 NA TRBV6-5 CASSYAGLAWADTQYF TGTGCCAGCAGTTATGCCGGACTAGCGTGGGCAGATACGCAGTATTTT
13 TRBJ2-7 TRBD2 NA TRBV9 CASGTSGRGEQYF TGTGCCAGCGGGACTAGCGGGAGAGGGGAGCAGTACTTC
14 TRBJ1-2 NA NA TRBV28 CASSSLGGAGGYTF TGTGCCAGCAGCTCACTTGGGGGGGCGGGTGGCTACACCTTC
15 TRBJ2-7 TRBD2 NA TRBV6-5 CATQRGGLGAYEQYF TGTGCCACACAACGAGGAGGACTAGGGGCTTACGAGCAGTACTTC
13 TRBJ1-1 NA NA TRBV7-2 CASSGQGYTEAFF TGTGCCAGCAGCGGCCAGGGGTACACTGAAGCTTTCTTT
16 TRBJ1-4 TRBD1 NA TRBV25-1 CASSATLRGRGEKLFF TGTGCCAGCAGTGCTACGCTCAGGGGGCGCGGCGAAAAACTGTTTTTT
16 TRBJ2-7 TRBD1 NA TRBV5-1 CASSLEQGASTYEQYF TGCGCCAGCAGCTTGGAACAGGGGGCGTCAACCTACGAGCAGTACTTC